The 25 T cell receptor beta chains reported below all come from one sample, sequenced in a study of blood T cells in healthy people across ages. Next came a second PCR, run for about 6 to 12 cycles, which used a sample-barcoded 5' primer along with a J-beta primer mix. TCRdb re-analysed the 5' RACE reads in MiXCR, keeping a single row per CDR3 protein. Counted here are about 1.7 million distinct CDR3 sequences, 28% occurring once; the ten biggest clones make up about 8%. Sequencing used blood. Receptors were obtained from a woman aged 25 to 39 in good health.

In this sample, this clonotype turned up a few times. The chain recombines TRBV4-2 with TRBJ1-2; D is perhaps TRBD1 (6 bases). V gave up 0 bases and J gave up 7 bases, with 24 bases separating them. CDR3 size: 18 residues. Germline CDR1 reads LGHNA; CDR2 reads YNFKEQ. The CDR3 loop is CASSQEAEGVLWAFGYTF. The CDR3 DNA sequence: TGTGCCAGCAGCCAAGAGGCCGAGGGGGTCCTTTGGGCATTTGGCTACACCTTC.

The genes are TRBV25-1 and TRBJ1-1; D gene unclear. The germline V gene has CDR1 MGHDK and CDR2 SYGVNS. CDR3 length: 12 residues. Trimming left V 3 bases short and J 4 bases short, with 6 bases between. In DNA form, the CDR3 reads TGTGCCAGCAGTGATGACGGCACTGAAGCTTTCTTT. This translates into CASSDDGTEAFF. Combining the CDR3 with reference TRBV25-1 and TRBJ1-1 gives the whole variable domain EADIYQTPRYLVIGTGKKITLECSQTMGHDKMYWYQQDPGMELHLIHYSYGVNSTEKGDLSSESTVSRIRTEHFPLTLESARPSHTSQYLCASSDDGTEAFFGQGTRLTVV.

The DNA of the CDR3 is TGTGCCAGCAGTAAAACCCAGGGGGCAGGTACGCAGTATTTT. Translation gives CASSKTQGAGTQYF. This chain connects TRBV6-5 to TRBJ2-3, with 8 bases lining up with TRBD1. Germline values: CDR1 MNHEY, CDR2 SVGAGI. The CDR3 length is 14 residues. The junction had 9 bases not matched to a gene; V was cut back by 5 bases and J by 8 bases.

This clonotype came up a few times. The CDR3 sequence: CASRASTSFPYEQYF. The CDR3 DNA is TGTGCCAGCAGAGCAAGTACTAGTTTCCCCTACGAGCAGTACTTC. This chain links TRBV27 with TRBJ2-7; tentatively, D is TRBD2 (5 bases). Germline V lookup: CDR1 MNHEY, CDR2 SMNVEV (reference sequence). The CDR3 contains 15 residues. Between the trimmed V and J ends, which lost 6 bases and 2 bases, there was a span of 17 bases.

On this clonotype: A much larger clone lies a single base off, so this may be a read error. The CDR3 DNA follows: TGTGCCAGCAGCCAAAACCGACAAACACACGGGCAGTACTTC. The encoded protein is CASSQNRQTHGQYF. The chain carries TRBV3-1 and TRBJ2-4; D is undetermined. CDR3 length: 14 residues. V lost 2 bases, J lost 13 bases, and 18 bases lay in between. The V gene's germline CDR1 is LGHDT and CDR2 YNNKEL (reference sequence).

This clonotype was counted ten times or more. The rearrangement joins TRBV20-1 to TRBJ1-2; tentative D call: TRBD1 (5 bases). There are 13 residues in the CDR3. Trimming left V 0 bases short and J 6 bases short, with 11 bases between. Germline CDR1 DFQATT, CDR2 SNEGSKA (reference sequence). The CDR3 spells CSARDPSGNGYTF. For the CDR3, the DNA is TGCAGTGCTAGAGATCCGTCAGGGAATGGCTACACCTTC.

This clonotype occurred many times. The V gene is TRBV5-5, the J gene TRBJ2-7; D is uncertain. V dropped 2 bases and J dropped 2 bases, with 8 bases sitting between them. The CDR3 has 13 amino acids. The germline gives CDR1 SGHKS, CDR2 YYEKEE (reference sequence). CDR3 loop: CASSFALTYEQYF. The CDR3 DNA follows: TGTGCCAGCAGCTTCGCCCTGACCTACGAGCAGTACTTC.

The rearrangement joins TRBV18 to TRBJ2-1; TRBD1 matches 7 bases. The germline gives CDR1 KGHSH, CDR2 LQKENI. Trimming took 6 bases from V and 1 from J; bases not matched to a gene: 12. This CDR3 region has 17 residues. The CDR3 nucleotides read TGTGCCAGCTCGCATCCGGGACAGCCTCCATCCTACAATGAGCAGTTCTTC. It codes for CASSHPGQPPSYNEQFF.

Of note for this clonotype: A much larger clone lies a single base off, so this may be a read error. V gene TRBV29-1 combines with J gene TRBJ2-1; 11 bases agree with TRBD2. The CDR3 sequence is 13 residues long. The trim removed 7 bases at V and 7 bases at J, leaving 6 bases unmatched. In germline, CDR1 is SQVTM, CDR2 ANQGSEA. The CDR3 spells CSAGTSGWNEQFF. In DNA form, the CDR3 reads TGCAGCGCCGGGACTAGCGGATGGAATGAGCAGTTCTTC.

The V and J genes are TRBV9 and TRBJ2-3; D unresolved. V was cut by 0 bases and J by 5 bases, with 10 bases left in between. Germline CDR1 is SGDLS and CDR2 is YYNGEE. The CDR3 is made up of 14 amino acids. The chain's CDR3 is CASSVGAPGDTQYF. CDR3 bases: TGTGCCAGCAGCGTAGGGGCCCCGGGAGATACGCAGTATTTT. The variable domain in full, with the rest retrieved from reference TRBV9 and TRBJ2-3, is DSGVTQTPKHLITATGQRVTLRCSPRSGDLSVYWYQQSLDQGLQFLIQYYNGEERAKGNILERFSAQQFPDLHSELNLSSLELGDSALYFCASSVGAPGDTQYFGPGTRLTVL.

As regards this clonotype: This could be a read error, since a much larger clone is one nucleotide away. The chain employs TRBV15 and TRBJ2-1, with D perhaps TRBD2 (6 bases). V shed 4 bases and J shed 13 bases, with 23 bases lying between them. The CDR3 spans 15 residues. Germline loops: CDR1 LNHNV, CDR2 YYDKDF (reference sequence). The CDR3 DNA sequence: TGTGCCACCAGCAAGGGCGGGAACAACCAAGAGACCCAGTTCTTC. Amino acids: CATSKGGNNQETQFF.

This clonotype was detected a few times. The V and J genes are TRBV7-2 and TRBJ2-1; TRBD1 matches at 7 bases. Germline CDR1 SGHTA, CDR2 FQGNSA. The CDR3 covers 12 residues. With 5 bases clipped from V and 13 bases from J, the junction kept 8 bases outside the gene matches. CDR3: CASSPDRETQFF. The CDR3, as DNA: TGTGCCAGCAGCCCAGACAGGGAGACCCAGTTCTTC.

This chain connects TRBV6-5 to TRBJ2-4; possibly TRBD1 or TRBD2 for D (5 bases each). Per the germline V gene, CDR1 is MNHEY and CDR2 is SVGAGI. Trimming stripped 5 bases from V and 13 bases from J, with 21 bases between. The CDR3 has 14 amino acids. CDR3 bases: TGTGCCAGCAGTAAGGAGGTAGGGGCGTTTGAGCAGTACTTC. Translation: CASSKEVGAFEQYF.

This clonotype has a handful of counts. The chain links TRBV28 to TRBJ1-2; perhaps TRBD1 as D (6 bases). The length of the CDR3 is 14 residues. Trimming cost V 3 bases and J 6 bases, with 14 bases left between them. Germline CDR1 is MDHEN and CDR2 is SYDVKM. The CDR3 reads CASSFRSRGDGYTF. The CDR3 DNA sequence: TGTGCCAGCAGTTTTAGGTCCAGGGGCGATGGCTACACCTTC.

The chain recombines TRBV2 with TRBJ2-1; D is unresolved. The CDR3 contains 14 residues. Germline V lookup: CDR1 SNHLY, CDR2 FYNNEI. Trimming cost V 3 bases and J 10 bases, with 16 bases left between them. CDR3 nucleotide sequence: TGTGCCAGCAGTGATGTGGGCCTCCCGTACGAGCAGTTCTTC. Its translation is CASSDVGLPYEQFF.

This clonotype was seen repeatedly, ten times or more. V and J are TRBV5-1 and TRBJ2-3; no clear D. Germline loops: CDR1 SGHRS, CDR2 YFSETQ. Trimming pared 0 bases from V and 5 bases from J, leaving 10 bases between. This CDR3 has 14 amino acids. The CDR3 loop reads CASSLEEARDTQYF. The CDR3 coding sequence is TGCGCCAGCAGCTTGGAGGAAGCCCGAGATACGCAGTATTTT.

This clonotype appeared many times. The rearrangement joins TRBV21-1 to TRBJ2-7; TRBD1, the table's D call, was not compared with the DNA. TRBV21-1 is tagged as a pseudogene. This CDR3 comprises 16 residues. CDR3 region: CASRPSRGRRYYEQYF. Here the CDR3 DNA reads TGTGCCAGCAGACCTTCCAGGGGCAGGAGATACTACGAGCAGTACTTC.

The rearrangement uses TRBV11-1 and TRBJ1-2; unclear D gene. The germline CDR1 and CDR2 sequences are SGHAT and FQDESV (reference sequence). Trimming removed 8 bases at V and 2 bases at J, with 18 bases between. CDR3 length: 15 amino acids. CDR3 coding DNA: TGTGCCAGCCTTCTAGCGCAGTCGCTGAACTATGGCTACACCTTC. Protein: CASLLAQSLNYGYTF.

This clonotype appeared a few times. The chain carries TRBV7-3 and TRBJ2-2, with 7 bases fitting TRBD1. The germline gives CDR1 SGHTA, CDR2 FQGTGA. V trimming: 5 bases; J trimming: 4 bases; junction bases outside the gene matches: 7. This CDR3 is 15 amino acids long. The DNA of the CDR3 is TGTGCCAGCAGCACCCGACAGGGTCGCACCGGGGAGCTGTTTTTT. Its translation: CASSTRQGRTGELFF.

This clonotype was counted a few times. V gene TRBV5-1 combines with J gene TRBJ2-1, with 12 bases matching TRBD2. J lost 9 bases, V lost 6 bases, and 10 bases had no gene match. The length of the CDR3 is 15 residues. Germline V gene sequence: CDR1 SGHRS, CDR2 YFSETQ. The CDR3 nucleotides are TGCGCCAGCACCACCGGGACTAGCGGGCTTACTGAGCAGTTCTTC. This sequence encodes CASTTGTSGLTEQFF.

This clonotype was observed a few times. The genes are TRBV12-3 or TRBV12-4 and TRBJ2-4, with a possible D match to TRBD1 (6 bases). The J call may be mistaken, given a closer DNA end match to TRBJ2-7. This CDR3 has 14 residues. The CDR3 loop reads CASSSWGGTNEQYF. The CDR3 nucleotides are TGTGCCAGCAGCTCATGGGGTGGGACAAACGAGCAGTACTTC.

About this clonotype itself: At one of its ends the junction is not consistent with the germline gene, which may arise from a read error. This sequence joins TRBV5-1 and TRBJ2-3; 7 bases map to TRBD2. The CDR3 totals 15 residues. Germline lookup yields CDR1 SGHRS and CDR2 YFSETQ. The CDR3 reads CVSSLYLAVFGTQYF. Written as DNA, the CDR3 is TGCGTCAGCAGCTTGTACCTAGCGGTGTTTGGTACGCAGTATTTT.

The rearrangement links TRBV2 to TRBJ1-2; unclear D gene. The germline V gene has CDR1 SNHLY and CDR2 FYNNEI. This CDR3 contains 12 residues. V lost 6 bases and J lost 6, with 11 bases in between. CDR3 loop: CASRERTDGYTF. CDR3 sequence (DNA): TGTGCCAGCAGGGAAAGGACTGATGGCTACACCTTC.

This chain joins TRBV20-1 and TRBJ1-6, with no clear D. The germline V gene encodes CDR1 DFQATT and CDR2 SNEGSKA (reference sequence). The CDR3 length is 16 residues. V lost 0 bases and J lost 3, with 12 bases in between. CDR3 sequence (DNA): TGCAGTGCTAGAGATCCGGGCAGCGGCTATAATTCACCCCTCCACTTT. Translated: CSARDPGSGYNSPLHF.

The table lists this clonotype with many counts. This chain uses TRBV9 with TRBJ2-7, with D perhaps TRBD1 (6 bases). Germline lookup yields CDR1 SGDLS and CDR2 YYNGEE. The CDR3 totals 15 residues. V gave up 0 bases and J gave up 6 bases, with 16 bases separating them. CDR3 DNA: TGTGCCAGCAGCGTAGGGGGCAGGGGTCCCTCCGAGCAGTACTTC. Translated: CASSVGGRGPSEQYF.